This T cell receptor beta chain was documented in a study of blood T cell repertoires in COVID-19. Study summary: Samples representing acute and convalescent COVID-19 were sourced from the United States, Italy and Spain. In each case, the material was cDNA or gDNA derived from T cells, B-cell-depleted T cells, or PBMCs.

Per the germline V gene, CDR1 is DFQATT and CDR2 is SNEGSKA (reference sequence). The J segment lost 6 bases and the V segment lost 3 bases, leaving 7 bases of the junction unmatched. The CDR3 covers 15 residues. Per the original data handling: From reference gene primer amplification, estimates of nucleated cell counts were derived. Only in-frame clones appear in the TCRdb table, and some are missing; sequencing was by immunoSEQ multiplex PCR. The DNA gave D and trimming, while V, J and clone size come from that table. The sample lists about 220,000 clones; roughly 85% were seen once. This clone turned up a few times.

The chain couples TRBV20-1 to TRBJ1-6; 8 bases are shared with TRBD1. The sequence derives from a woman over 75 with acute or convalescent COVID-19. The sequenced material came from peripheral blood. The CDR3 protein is CSASQGQGINSPLHF. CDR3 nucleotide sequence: TGCAGTGCTAGTCAAGGACAGGGAATTAATTCACCCCTCCACTTT.